This passage covers 18 T cell receptor beta chains from one sample sequenced in a study of beta chain features in type 1 diabetes. Every isolated RNA sample was fully reverse transcribed, so sequencing captured expressed TCRB transcripts. TCRdb's table, derived via immunoSEQ multiplex PCR, lists solely in-frame clones and lacks some. The table has hundreds of thousands of clones, 9.5% to 12% seen once. Sequencing input: naive CD4+ T cells from blood. The source of these receptors is a woman aged 18 to 35 in good health.

The rearrangement joins TRBV7-9 to TRBJ2-7; D ambiguous. CDR3 length equals 12 residues. V was shortened by 2 bases and J by 5 bases, with 7 bases between the two germline ends. Germline CDR1 SEHNR, CDR2 FQNEAQ (reference sequence). For the CDR3, the DNA is TGTGCCAGCAGCTTAAGTCTGGACGAGCAGTACTTC. Encoded protein: CASSLSLDEQYF.

The sample holds a few counts of this clone. This chain uses TRBV30 with TRBJ1-5; weak D call: TRBD1 (5 bases). The CDR3 is 12 residues long. Per the germline V gene, CDR1 is GTSNPN and CDR2 is SVGIG (reference sequence). V was cut by 5 bases and J by 4 bases, with 9 bases left in between. The CDR3 protein is CAWDRTNQPQHF. The CDR3, as DNA: TGTGCCTGGGACAGAACTAATCAGCCCCAGCATTTT.

This chain uses TRBV7-9 with TRBJ2-7, with a tentative D call TRBD2 (5 bases). Trimming left V 7 bases short and J 11 bases short, with 18 bases between. Germline assignment: CDR1 SEHNR and CDR2 FQNEAQ (reference sequence). CDR3 length: 12 residues. The CDR3 DNA is TGTGCCAGCAAGGGCGGTAACCTCGGGGAGTACTTC. Its protein product is CASKGGNLGEYF.

The rearrangement joins TRBV6-5 to TRBJ2-6; 8 positions agree with TRBD1. The CDR3 has 13 amino acids. Germline CDR1 reads MNHEY; CDR2 reads SVGAGI. V lost 2 bases to trimming and J lost 9 bases; unmatched junction nucleotides: 0. CDR3 in amino acids: CASSYGTGNVLTF. In nucleotides, the CDR3 is TGTGCCAGCAGTTACGGGACAGGCAACGTCCTGACTTTC.

The chain links TRBV5-4 to TRBJ2-5; maybe TRBD2 (6 bases). The CDR3 is made up of 14 amino acids. Trimming took off 2 bases at V and 0 bases at J, with 8 bases between the two ends. Germline V gene data show CDR1 as SGHNT and CDR2 as YYREEE (reference sequence). CDR3 residues: CASSFGGDQETQYF. The CDR3 DNA reads as TGTGCCAGCAGCTTCGGAGGGGACCAAGAGACCCAGTACTTC.

The V call is TRBV7-2, the J call TRBJ2-2; tentatively, D is TRBD1 (6 bases). The CDR3 has 15 residues. Germline CDR1 reads SGHTA; CDR2 reads FQGNSA. The V end lost 3 bases, the J end lost 6 bases, and 14 bases lay between the germline ends. The CDR3 protein is CASSFRQVDPGELFF. The CDR3 DNA is TGTGCCAGCAGCTTCCGACAGGTTGACCCCGGGGAGCTGTTTTTT.

The J gene is TRBJ2-3, the V gene TRBV11-3; D unclear. Trimming left V 7 bases short and J 0 bases short, with 8 bases between. The germline V gene has CDR1 SGHNT and CDR2 YENEEA. The CDR3 covers 13 residues. CDR3 sequence: CASTDPSTDTQYF. The CDR3 DNA follows: TGTGCCAGCACCGACCCCAGCACAGATACGCAGTATTTT.

A few counts support this clone. The rearrangement joins TRBV9 to TRBJ2-7; D unresolved. Trimming removed 4 bases from V and 4 bases from J, with 9 bases in between. The CDR3 runs to 12 residues. Per germline, CDR1 SGDLS and CDR2 YYNGEE. The CDR3 sequence: CASSPRGYEQYF. CDR3 nucleotide sequence: TGTGCCAGCAGCCCCCGTGGGTACGAGCAGTACTTC.

CDR3 protein: CATSRVGLSTDTQYF. The CDR3 DNA reads as TGTGCCACCTCCCGGGTAGGACTCTCCACAGATACGCAGTATTTT. The chain carries TRBV15 and TRBJ2-3; D perhaps matches TRBD2 (5 bases). Germline V gene sequence: CDR1 LNHNV, CDR2 YYDKDF (reference sequence). The CDR3 has 15 residues. V was cut by 8 bases and J by 2 bases, with 17 bases left in between.

This clone was seen a handful of times. This chain joins TRBV15 and TRBJ1-2; 8 positions match TRBD1. CDR3 length: 15 residues. Trimming cost V 4 bases and J 9 bases; bases outside gene matches: 13. Germline V CDR1 and CDR2: LNHNV, YYDKDF (reference sequence). CDR3 region: CATSTTRGLMVRYTF. As DNA, the CDR3 is TGTGCCACCAGCACAACCAGGGGGCTCATGGTCCGCTACACCTTC.

CDR3 nucleotides: TGTGCCAGCAGCTTACCTTTGGCCGGGACAGGGGGCATAGAGACCCAGTACTTC. Translation gives CASSLPLAGTGGIETQYF. The chain employs TRBV7-9 and TRBJ2-5; 12 nucleotides match TRBD1. Germline assignment: CDR1 SEHNR and CDR2 FQNEAQ (reference sequence). The V segment lost 2 bases and the J segment 4 bases; nucleotides outside the gene matches: 11. The CDR3 has 18 residues.

The chain recombines TRBV27 with TRBJ2-7, with 7 bases matching TRBD1. The germline gives CDR1 MNHEY, CDR2 SMNVEV (reference sequence). Trimming removed 8 bases from V and 0 bases from J; junction bases left unmatched: 4. The CDR3 runs to 13 residues. The CDR3 DNA is TGTGCCAGCCAGACAGGGAACTCCTACGAGCAGTACTTC. Its translation: CASQTGNSYEQYF.

This clone was observed a few times. The chain combines TRBV7-9 with TRBJ1-1, with 8 bases lining up with TRBD1. V lost 5 bases, J lost 4 bases, and 3 bases stayed unmatched. The germline gives CDR1 SEHNR, CDR2 FQNEAQ (reference sequence). This CDR3 region has 13 residues. This CDR3 reads CASSLDRATEAFF. CDR3 bases: TGTGCCAGCAGCCTGGACAGGGCCACTGAAGCTTTCTTT.

This clone turned up a few times. CDR3 region: CASSDGGAILTQYF. In DNA form, the CDR3 reads TGTGCCAGCAGTGACGGTGGGGCCATTCTTACGCAGTATTTT. V gene TRBV25-1 combines with J gene TRBJ2-3; TRBD1 might be the D (5 bases). Germline V gives CDR1 MGHDK, CDR2 SYGVNS. The CDR3 sequence is 14 residues long. The V end was cut by 3 bases, the J end by 8 bases, with 15 bases between.

This clone was seen only a few times. The chain uses TRBV2 and TRBJ2-7; no firm D call. The germline V and J ends were trimmed by 5 bases and 4 bases, with 6 bases remaining between them. Per the germline V gene, CDR1 is SNHLY and CDR2 is FYNNEI. CDR3 length: 11 residues. CDR3 region: CASSLPYEQYV. CDR3 DNA: TGTGCCAGCAGTCTCCCTTACGAGCAGTACGTC.

The sample holds a few counts of this clone. The J gene is TRBJ2-6, the V gene TRBV25-1; D is undetermined. This CDR3 is 13 amino acids long. CDR1 and CDR2 (germline): MGHDK, SYGVNS. Trimming removed 6 bases from V and 4 bases from J, with 7 bases in between. For the CDR3, the DNA is TGTGCCAGCAGCCAACCCGGGGCCAACGTCCTGACTTTC. This encodes CASSQPGANVLTF.

This clone turned up a few times. This chain links TRBV4-1 with TRBJ1-1, with D perhaps TRBD1 (5 bases). The CDR3 totals 15 residues. CDR1 and CDR2 from the germline V gene are MGHRA and YSYEKL. V dropped 0 bases and J dropped 0 bases, with 8 bases sitting between them. The CDR3 sequence is CASSQDPGMNTEAFF. CDR3 nucleotides: TGCGCCAGCAGCCAAGATCCAGGGATGAACACTGAAGCTTTCTTT.

The J gene is TRBJ2-7, the V gene TRBV29-1; D might be TRBD1 (6 bases). The ends were cut back, 6 bases at V and 5 bases at J, with 17 bases in the middle. CDR1 and CDR2 (germline): SQVTM, ANQGSEA. The CDR3 runs to 13 residues. The chain's CDR3 is CSVDRDTGDEQYV. The CDR3 region has the DNA TGCAGCGTAGACCGGGACACTGGGGACGAGCAGTACGTC.